This T cell receptor (beta chain) was recorded in a study of T cell responses to AZD1222 COVID-19 vaccine. TCRdb's copy holds only in-frame clones and misses some; the assay was immunoSEQ multiplex PCR. The sample lists about 69,000 clones; 70% to 90% were seen once. Findings and limits, study-wide: Within unmutated variant regions lay the reported targets of nearly half of spike-specific TCRs. Two AZD1222 administrations were followed by greater Spike-specific TCR breadth and depth. Only five to seven AZD1222 recipients tested seropositive at baseline.

The CDR3 is 14 amino acids. Per germline, CDR1 SGHRS and CDR2 YFSETQ. V dropped 2 bases and J dropped 5 bases, with 13 bases sitting between them. On this clone itself: Antigen: not known.

The rearrangement links TRBV5-1 to TRBJ1-2; D remains unclear. The source is an adult in good health. Source: peripheral blood, taken on day 0 of AZD1222 vaccination. CDR3 nucleotide sequence: TGCGCCAGCAGCTTAGGGCAGGTGGAGTATGGCTACACCTTC. Protein product: CASSLGQVEYGYTF.